This TCR beta chain was sequenced during a study of blood T cell repertoires in COVID-19. Study-level background: Acute and convalescent COVID-19 specimens originated in the United States, Italy and Spain. In each case, the material was cDNA or gDNA derived from T cells, B-cell-depleted T cells, or PBMCs.

Original processing notes: Researchers report that nucleated cell counts were estimated from reference gene primer amplification. Generated by immunoSEQ multiplex PCR, the TCRdb table keeps only in-frame clones and is missing some. That table supplies the V and J calls and clone size; D and trimming were determined from the DNA. The sample carries roughly 74,000 clones, about 86% recorded once. CDR3 length: 14 amino acids. Trimming cost V 0 bases and J 6 bases, with 9 bases left between them. CDR1 is MNHEY and CDR2 is SVGEGT in the germline V gene. The sequencing input was peripheral blood. The TCR comes from an elderly woman with active or convalescent COVID-19. The V gene is TRBV6-2 or TRBV6-3, the J gene TRBJ2-1; no firm D call. CDR3 nucleotides: TGTGCCAGCAGTTACTCCCTCGGTCCCAATGAGCAGTTCTTC. As protein: CASSYSLGPNEQFF.